This TCR beta chain was identified during a study of regulatory dendritic cells for organ transplantation. Method: immunoSEQ multiplex PCR; TCRdb's copy keeps in-frame clones and lacks some. The data contain around 20,000 clones, about 70% of them singletons. Memory T cells were CD45RO+, naive were CD45RA+, sorted by FACS. The CDR3 extends over 14 amino acids. Trimming took 7 bases from V and 5 from J, leaving 18 bases between them. The germline CDR1 and CDR2 sequences are SGHVS and FNYEAQ. This clone was recorded a few times. The sample taken for sequencing was memory CD4+ T cells from blood. Specified subset: CD45RO+ memory T cells. V is TRBV7-6 and J is TRBJ2-7; D is unresolved. The source of this sequence is a human donor in good health. This chain's CDR3 is CASISTLTSHEQYF. DNA for the CDR3: TGTGCCAGCATTTCGACTCTCACCTCTCACGAGCAGTACTTC.